This T cell receptor (beta chain) derives from a study of T cells in Graves' hyperthyroidism and ophthalmopathy. Turning to this clonotype: Its antigen remains unidentified.

Patients showing uncontrolled infection, other autoimmune disease, pregnancy or lactation were ineligible. Together with thyroid ultrasound, orbital computed tomography, serum thyroxine and TRAb, clinical symptoms were used for diagnoses. Study-wide points: In the blood, most expanded thyroid clonotypes above 0.001 appeared as well. Researchers report that a 13 V-J model separated ophthalmopathy from stable hyperthyroidism.

Germline V gives CDR1 SEHNR, CDR2 FQNEAQ (reference sequence). Trimming pared 1 base from V and 7 bases from J, leaving 10 bases between. This CDR3 contains 13 residues. RNA transcripts were the template for amplifying TCR beta CDR3 regions. Primed by the HTBI set, a first-round RT-PCR was run on the TCR CDR3. TCRdb reprocessed the multiplex PCR reads via MiXCR and lists one record per CDR3 protein. Counted here are roughly 500,000 distinct CDR3 sequences, around 45% occurring once; the ten biggest clones make up around a fifth. The chain employs TRBV7-9 and TRBJ2-5; D is ambiguous. This sequence was found in an adult woman with Graves' disease, either hyperthyroidism or ophthalmopathy (not recorded which). The specimen sequenced was peripheral blood or thyroid tissue (not recorded which). This chain's CDR3 is CASSLDGTSTQYF. The CDR3 bases are TGTGCCAGCAGCTTAGATGGTACTTCGACCCAGTACTTC.